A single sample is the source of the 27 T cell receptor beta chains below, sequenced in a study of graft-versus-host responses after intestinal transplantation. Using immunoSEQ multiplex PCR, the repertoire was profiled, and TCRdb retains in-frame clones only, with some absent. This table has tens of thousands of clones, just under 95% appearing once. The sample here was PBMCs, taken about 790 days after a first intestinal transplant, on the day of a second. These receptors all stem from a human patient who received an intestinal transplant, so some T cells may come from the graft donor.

CDR3 in amino acids: CASSFGGQPQHF. The CDR3, as DNA: TGTGCCAGCAGCTTCGGTGGTCAGCCCCAGCATTTT. The V gene is TRBV5-6, the J gene TRBJ1-5; D gene unclear. The CDR3 length is 12 residues. V gave up 2 bases and J gave up 6 bases, with 6 bases separating them. Germline values: CDR1 SGHDT, CDR2 YYEEEE.

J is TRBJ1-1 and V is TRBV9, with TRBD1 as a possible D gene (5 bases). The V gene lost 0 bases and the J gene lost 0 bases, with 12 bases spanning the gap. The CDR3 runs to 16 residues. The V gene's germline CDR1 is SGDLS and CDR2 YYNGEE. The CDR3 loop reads CASSVAGLGVNTEAFF. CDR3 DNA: TGTGCCAGCAGCGTAGCGGGTTTAGGGGTGAACACTGAAGCTTTCTTT.

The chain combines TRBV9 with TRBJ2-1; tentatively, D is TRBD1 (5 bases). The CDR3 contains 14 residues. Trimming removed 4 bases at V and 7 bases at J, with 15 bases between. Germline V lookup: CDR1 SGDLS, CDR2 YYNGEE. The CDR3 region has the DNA TGTGCCAGCAGCCCCCGCAGGGTGAAAAATGAGCAGTTCTTC. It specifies CASSPRRVKNEQFF.

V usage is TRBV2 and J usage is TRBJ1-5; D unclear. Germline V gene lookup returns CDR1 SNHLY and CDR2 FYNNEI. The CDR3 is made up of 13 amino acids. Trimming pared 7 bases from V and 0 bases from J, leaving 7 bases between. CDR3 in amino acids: CASKRDSNQPQHF. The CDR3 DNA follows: TGTGCCAGCAAAAGGGATAGCAATCAGCCCCAGCATTTT.

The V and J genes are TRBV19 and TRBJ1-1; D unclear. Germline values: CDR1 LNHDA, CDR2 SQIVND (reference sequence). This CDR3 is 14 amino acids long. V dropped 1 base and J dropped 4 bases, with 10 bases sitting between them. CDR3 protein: CASSIGTKGTEAFF. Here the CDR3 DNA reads TGTGCCAGTAGTATAGGCACTAAGGGCACTGAAGCTTTCTTT.

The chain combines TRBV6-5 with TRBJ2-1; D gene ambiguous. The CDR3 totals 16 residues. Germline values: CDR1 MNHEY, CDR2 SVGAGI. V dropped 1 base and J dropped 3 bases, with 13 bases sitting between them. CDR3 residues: CASSYFISSGYNEQFF. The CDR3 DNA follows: TGTGCCAGCAGTTACTTTATCTCCTCTGGCTACAATGAGCAGTTCTTC.

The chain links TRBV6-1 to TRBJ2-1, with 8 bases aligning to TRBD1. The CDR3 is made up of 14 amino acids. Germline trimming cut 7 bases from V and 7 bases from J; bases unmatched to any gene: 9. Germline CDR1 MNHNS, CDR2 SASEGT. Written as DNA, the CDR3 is TGTGCCAGCATTCACAGGGGGGAGACGAATGAGCAGTTCTTC. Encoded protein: CASIHRGETNEQFF.

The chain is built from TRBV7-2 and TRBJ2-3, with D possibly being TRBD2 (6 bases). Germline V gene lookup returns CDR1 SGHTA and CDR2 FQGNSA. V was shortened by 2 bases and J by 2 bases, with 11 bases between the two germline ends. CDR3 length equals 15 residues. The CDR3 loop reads CASSLTGLITDTQYF. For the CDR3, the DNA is TGTGCCAGCAGCTTAACGGGACTGATCACAGATACGCAGTATTTT.

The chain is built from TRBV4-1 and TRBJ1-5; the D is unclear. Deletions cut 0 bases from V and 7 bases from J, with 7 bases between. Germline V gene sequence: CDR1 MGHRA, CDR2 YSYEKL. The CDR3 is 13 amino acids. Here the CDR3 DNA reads TGCGCCAGCAGCCAAGATCCCGGACAGCCCCAGCATTTT. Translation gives CASSQDPGQPQHF.

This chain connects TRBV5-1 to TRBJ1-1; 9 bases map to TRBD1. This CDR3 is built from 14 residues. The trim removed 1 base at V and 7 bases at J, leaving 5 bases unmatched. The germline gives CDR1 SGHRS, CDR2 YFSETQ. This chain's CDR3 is CASSLYRGPGEAFF. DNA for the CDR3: TGCGCCAGCAGCTTGTACAGGGGGCCTGGTGAAGCTTTCTTT.

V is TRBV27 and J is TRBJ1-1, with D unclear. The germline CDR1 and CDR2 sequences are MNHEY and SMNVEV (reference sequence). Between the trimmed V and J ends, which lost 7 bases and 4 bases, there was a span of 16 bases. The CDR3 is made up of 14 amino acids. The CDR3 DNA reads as TGTGCCAGCAAGTGGACGGGCGAGGGCACTGAAGCTTTCTTT. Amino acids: CASKWTGEGTEAFF.

The CDR3: CASSLSGGGETQYF. In DNA, the CDR3 is TGTGCCAGTAGTCTCTCAGGGGGCGGGGAGACCCAGTACTTC. The chain combines TRBV19 with TRBJ2-5; 8 bases line up with TRBD1. This CDR3 spans 14 amino acids. The V and J ends lost 5 bases and 5 bases, in that order; junction bases with no gene match: 7. CDR1 is LNHDA and CDR2 is SQIVND in the germline V gene (reference sequence).

CDR3 sequence: CASSYHSGTGYEQYF. In nucleotides, the CDR3 is TGTGCCAGCAGTTACCACTCCGGGACAGGCTACGAGCAGTACTTC. This chain uses TRBV6-5 with TRBJ2-7, with 8 nucleotides matching TRBD1. Trimming at V came to 2 bases and at J to 3 bases, leaving 6 bases not matched to a gene. This CDR3 has 15 residues. In germline, CDR1 is MNHEY, CDR2 SVGAGI.

In DNA, the CDR3 is TGTGCAAGTCGCTTGGCCACAGATACGCAGTATTTT. It encodes CASRLATDTQYF. This chain joins TRBV12-2 and TRBJ2-3; the listed D gene, TRBD1, was not tested against the DNA. TRBV12-2 is listed as a pseudogene. The CDR3 contains 12 residues.

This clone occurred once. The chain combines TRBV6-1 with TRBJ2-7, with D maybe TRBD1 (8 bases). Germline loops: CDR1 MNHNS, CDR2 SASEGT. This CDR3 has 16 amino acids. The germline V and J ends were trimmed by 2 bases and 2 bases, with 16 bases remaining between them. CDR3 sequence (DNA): TGTGCCAGCAGTGAATGGGGGGGACAGGTAGCCTACGAGCAGTACTTC. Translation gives CASSEWGGQVAYEQYF.

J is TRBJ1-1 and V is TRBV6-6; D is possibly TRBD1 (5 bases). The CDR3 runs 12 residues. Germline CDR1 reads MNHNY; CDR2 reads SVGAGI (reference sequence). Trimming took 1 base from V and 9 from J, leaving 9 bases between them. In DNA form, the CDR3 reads TGTGCCAGCAGTTACTGGGGGGGAAAAGCTTTCTTT. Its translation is CASSYWGGKAFF.

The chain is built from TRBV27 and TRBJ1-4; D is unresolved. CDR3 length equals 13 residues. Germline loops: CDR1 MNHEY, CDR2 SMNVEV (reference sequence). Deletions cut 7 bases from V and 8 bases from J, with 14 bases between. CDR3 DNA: TGTGCCAGCACCCTCGTCTTGGGGGAAAAACTGTTTTTT. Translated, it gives CASTLVLGEKLFF.

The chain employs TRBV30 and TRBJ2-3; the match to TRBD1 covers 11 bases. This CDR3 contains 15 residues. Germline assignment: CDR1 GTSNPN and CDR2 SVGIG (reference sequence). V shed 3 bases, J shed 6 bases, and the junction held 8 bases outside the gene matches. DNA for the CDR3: TGTGCCTGGAGCGGGGACAGGGGGTTGAGGGATACGCAGTATTTT. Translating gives CAWSGDRGLRDTQYF. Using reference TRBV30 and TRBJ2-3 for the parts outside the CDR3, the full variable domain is SQTIHQWPATLVQPVGSPLSLECTVEGTSNPNLYWYRQAAGRGLQLLFYSVGIGQISSEVPQNLSASRPQDRQFILSSKKLLLSDSGFYLCAWSGDRGLRDTQYFGPGTRLTVL.

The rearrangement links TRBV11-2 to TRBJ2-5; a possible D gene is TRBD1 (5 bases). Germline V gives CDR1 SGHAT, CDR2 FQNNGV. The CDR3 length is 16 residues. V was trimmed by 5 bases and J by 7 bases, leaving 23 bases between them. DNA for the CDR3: TGTGCCAGCAGCCTACTTTTTGCAGCCGGACAACGGACCCAGTACTTC. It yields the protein CASSLLFAAGQRTQYF.

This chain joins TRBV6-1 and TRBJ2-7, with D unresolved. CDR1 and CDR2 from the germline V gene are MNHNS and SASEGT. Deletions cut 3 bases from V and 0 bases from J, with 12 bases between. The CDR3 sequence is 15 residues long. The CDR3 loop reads CASSEGYPISYEQYF. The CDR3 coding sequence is TGTGCCAGCAGTGAGGGGTATCCCATCTCCTACGAGCAGTACTTC.

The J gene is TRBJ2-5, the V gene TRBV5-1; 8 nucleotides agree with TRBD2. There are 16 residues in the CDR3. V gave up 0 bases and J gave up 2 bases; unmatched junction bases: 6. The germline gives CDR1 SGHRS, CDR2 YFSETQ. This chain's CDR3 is CASSLGLARVQETQYF. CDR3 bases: TGCGCCAGCAGCTTGGGACTAGCGCGCGTTCAAGAGACCCAGTACTTC. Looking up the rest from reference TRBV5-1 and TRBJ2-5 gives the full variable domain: KAGVTQTPRYLIKTRGQQVTLSCSPISGHRSVSWYQQTPGQGLQFLFEYFSETQRNKGNFPGRFSGRQFSNSRSEMNVSTLELGDSALYLCASSLGLARVQETQYFGPGTRLLVL.

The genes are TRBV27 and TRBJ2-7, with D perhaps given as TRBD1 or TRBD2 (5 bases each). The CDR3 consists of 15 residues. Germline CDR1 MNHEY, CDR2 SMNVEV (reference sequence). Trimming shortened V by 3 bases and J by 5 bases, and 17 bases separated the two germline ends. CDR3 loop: CASSFRTGPPDEQYF. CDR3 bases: TGTGCCAGCAGTTTTCGGACGGGACCCCCAGACGAGCAGTACTTC.

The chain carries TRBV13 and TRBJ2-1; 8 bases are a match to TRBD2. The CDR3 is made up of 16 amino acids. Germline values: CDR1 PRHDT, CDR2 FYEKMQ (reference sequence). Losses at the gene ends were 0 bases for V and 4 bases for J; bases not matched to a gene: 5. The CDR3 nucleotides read TGTGCCAGCAGCTTAGGATGGAGCGGGGGTTACAATGAGCAGTTCTTC. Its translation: CASSLGWSGGYNEQFF.

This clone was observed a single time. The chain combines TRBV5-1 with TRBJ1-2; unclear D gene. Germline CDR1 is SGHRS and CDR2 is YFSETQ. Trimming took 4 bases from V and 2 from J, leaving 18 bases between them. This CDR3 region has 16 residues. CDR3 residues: CASSPEGRSGNYGYTF. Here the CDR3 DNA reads TGCGCCAGCAGCCCGGAGGGTCGGTCGGGCAACTATGGCTACACCTTC.

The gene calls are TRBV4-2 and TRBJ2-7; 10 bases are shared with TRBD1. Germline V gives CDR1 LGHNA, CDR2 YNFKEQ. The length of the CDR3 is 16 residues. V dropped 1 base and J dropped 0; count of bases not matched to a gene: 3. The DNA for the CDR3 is TGTGCCAGCAGCCAAGTTCGGACAGGGGGCTCCTACGAGCAGTACTTC. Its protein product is CASSQVRTGGSYEQYF.

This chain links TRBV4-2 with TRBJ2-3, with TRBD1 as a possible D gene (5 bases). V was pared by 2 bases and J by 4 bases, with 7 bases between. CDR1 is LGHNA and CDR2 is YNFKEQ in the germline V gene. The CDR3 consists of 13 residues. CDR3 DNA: TGTGCCAGCAGCCAACAGGGCCCAGATACGCAGTATTTT. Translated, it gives CASSQQGPDTQYF.

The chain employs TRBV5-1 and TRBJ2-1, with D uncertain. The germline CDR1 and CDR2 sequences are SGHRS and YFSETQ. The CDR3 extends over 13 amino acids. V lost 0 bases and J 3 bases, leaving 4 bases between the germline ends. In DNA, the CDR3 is TGCGCCAGCAGCTTGGCCTACTACAATGAGCAGTTCTTC. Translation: CASSLAYYNEQFF.